This T cell receptor (beta chain) was captured by sequencing in a study of blood T cell repertoires in COVID-19 (TCRdb year 2020). As for the study more broadly: Collaborator samples came from the United States, Italy and Spain and covered acute and convalescent phases of COVID-19. The material from the prospective study consisted of cDNA or gDNA derived from T cells, B-cell-depleted T cells, or PBMCs. Deeply sampled blood TCRbeta repertoires from subjects exposed to, actively infected with, or recovered from COVID-19 were included in the dataset. The repertoires were released in a freely available public database intended as a resource for research on the immune response to SARS-CoV-2. Samples came from the ongoing ImmuneRACE study (first 160 participants) plus 1,254 subjects from 6 global collaborators. A de-identified subject ID, COVID-19 status, age in years and sex were almost always included in the sample metadata. Where available, HLA class I and class II types were taken from metadata supplied by the sample provider and were not determined by assay-based typing. The study at large found these results: How much clinical and demographic metadata was included differed by source and by participant, and the metadata was provided uncurated.

Whole blood was collected in K2EDTA tubes by collaborating institutions according to the institutions' own protocols. Collaborator samples were shipped for TCRbeta analysis as frozen whole blood, isolated PBMCs, or DNA extracted from either sample type. TCRbeta CDR3 regions were amplified from genomic DNA by means of the immunoSEQ Assay, a bias-controlled multiplex PCR. In the authors' own workflow: Within the assay, amplification of reference gene primers was used to estimate how many nucleated cells each sample contained. To quantify the absolute abundance of each unique TCRbeta CDR3 rearrangement, sequence reads were collapsed and filtered. For each sample, productive Simpson clonality was calculated as the square root of Simpson's diversity index over productive rearrangements. TCRdb took over this immuneACCESS table, retaining in-frame rearrangements with V and J assigned. Such tables are incomplete; in checked studies, under half of the missing clones stem from an unresolved V gene, and the remainder is unexplained. V, J and clone size are those of that table, while D and trimming were read from the DNA. This sample gives about 110,000 clones in total; around 81% of them show up just once. The ten largest clones add up to more than 3.5% of the sample.

Unmatched junction bases come to 5, with V trimmed by 3 bases and J by 3 bases. CDR1 and CDR2 are drawn from the germline V gene (reference sequence): SEHNR, FQNEAQ. From the cysteine up to the phenylalanine, the CDR3 has a length of 16 residues. Just CDR3 DNA is preserved here, 48 bases in frame from base 1. Turning to this clone: Its cognate antigen has yet to be identified. No per-base quality is available; no much larger clone lies one base away.

Sequencing was carried out using peripheral blood. The receptor comes from a woman in her 70s with acute or convalescent COVID-19. The V and J genes are TRBV7-9 and TRBJ2-3, with TRBD2 identical over 11 junction bases. The CDR3 has the sequence CASSLLAGGLTDTQYF. The bases read TGTGCCAGCAGCTTGCTAGCGGGAGGACTGACAGATACGCAGTATTTT.